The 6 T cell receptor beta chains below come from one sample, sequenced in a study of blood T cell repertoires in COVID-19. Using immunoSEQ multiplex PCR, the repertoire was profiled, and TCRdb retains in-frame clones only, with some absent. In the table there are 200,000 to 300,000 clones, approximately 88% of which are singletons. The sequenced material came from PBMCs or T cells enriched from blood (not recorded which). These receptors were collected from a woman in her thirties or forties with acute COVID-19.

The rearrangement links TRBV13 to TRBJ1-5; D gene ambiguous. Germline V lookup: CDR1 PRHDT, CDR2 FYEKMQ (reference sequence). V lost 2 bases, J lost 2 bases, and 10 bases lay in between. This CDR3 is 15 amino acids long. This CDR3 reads CASSLRQSGNQPQHF. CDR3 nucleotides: TGTGCCAGCAGCTTAAGGCAAAGCGGCAATCAGCCCCAGCATTTT.

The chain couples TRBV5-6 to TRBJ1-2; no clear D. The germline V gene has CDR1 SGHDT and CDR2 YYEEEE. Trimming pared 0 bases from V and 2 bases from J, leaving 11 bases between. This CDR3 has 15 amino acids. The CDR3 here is CASSLGLTSNYGYTF. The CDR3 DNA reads TGTGCCAGCAGCTTGGGTCTGACTTCAAACTATGGCTACACCTTC.

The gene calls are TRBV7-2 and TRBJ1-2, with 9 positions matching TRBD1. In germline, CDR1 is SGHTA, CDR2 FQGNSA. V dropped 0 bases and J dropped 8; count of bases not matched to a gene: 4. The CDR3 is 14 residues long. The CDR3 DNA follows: TGTGCCAGCAGCTTAGCGACAGGGGGTAGAGGCTACACCTTC. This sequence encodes CASSLATGGRGYTF.

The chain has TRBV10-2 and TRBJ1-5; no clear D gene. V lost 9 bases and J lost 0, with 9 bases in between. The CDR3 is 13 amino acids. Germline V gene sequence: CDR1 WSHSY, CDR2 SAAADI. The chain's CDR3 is CARKRGSNQPQHF. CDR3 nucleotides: TGCGCCAGAAAACGGGGTAGCAATCAGCCCCAGCATTTT.

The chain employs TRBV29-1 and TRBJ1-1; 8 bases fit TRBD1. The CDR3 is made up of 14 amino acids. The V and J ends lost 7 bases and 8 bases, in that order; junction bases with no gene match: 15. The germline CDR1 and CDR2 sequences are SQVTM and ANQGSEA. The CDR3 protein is CSAIRGMGDREAFF. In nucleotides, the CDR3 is TGCAGCGCCATTCGTGGCATGGGGGACAGGGAAGCTTTCTTT.

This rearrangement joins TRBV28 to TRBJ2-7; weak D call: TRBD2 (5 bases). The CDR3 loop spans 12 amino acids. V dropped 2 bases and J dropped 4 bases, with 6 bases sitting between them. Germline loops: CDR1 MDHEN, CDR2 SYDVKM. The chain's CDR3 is CASSLGGYEQYF. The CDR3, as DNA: TGTGCCAGCAGTTTAGGAGGTTACGAGCAGTACTTC.